The subject of this entry is one TCR beta chain. This clonotype turned up a few times. Its cognate antigen has yet to be identified. No much larger clone exists at a distance of one base, and base qualities are not known. The library was generated by 5' RACE. Data came from an Illumina HiSeq 2500. A second PCR of roughly 6 to 11 cycles was performed with a sample-barcoded 5' primer and a J-beta primer mix. A unique molecular identifier was introduced onto each TCR beta cDNA molecule by a template-switch 5' adaptor carrying 12 random nucleotides. Each sample yielded at least 2.5 million CDR3-containing paired-end reads. The Mint cDNA synthesis kit, primed by a TRBC-specific oligonucleotide, was used to synthesize first-strand cDNA from all RNA. Following uracil-DNA glycosylase treatment, a first 18-cycle PCR with universal primers M1SS and BC2_uni_R was performed on all cDNA. Concerning the study's data processing: For normalization, 1 million high-quality reads were randomly selected from each sample, with every read carrying a distinct molecular identifier. Reads with shared molecular identifiers were discarded instead of being binned into consensus sequences. MiTCR, run with a Q25 quality threshold and the strictest error-elimination algorithm, handled CDR3 identification, clonotype clustering and error correction. A nonparametric unseen species model with Euler transformation was used to estimate lower-bound total TCR beta diversity. TCRdb trimmed the raw reads at Q25, called clones with MiXCR and kept productive beta chains. Each entry merges the rows of one CDR3 protein and shows their most common DNA and genes. In this record, the V and J calls reflect TCRdb's handling and not the investigators' own analysis. The sample profile shows hundreds of thousands of distinct CDR3 sequences; under 30% of them were found once. Jointly, the top ten make up around 3% of the sample.

Relative to germline, V is missing 7 bases and J is missing 4 bases, with 4 bases of the junction outside any gene match. CDR1 and CDR2 are drawn from the germline V gene: SNHLY, FYNNEI. Measured from the cysteine to the phenylalanine, the CDR3 is 12 residues long. This entry keeps only the CDR3 DNA: 36 bases, framed from base 1. The roughly 37 donors, aged about 6 to 100 years, were systemically healthy Caucasian individuals from Russia. Roughly 9 milliliters of peripheral blood were drawn from each donor into EDTA-treated Vacutainer tubes. Ficoll-Paque density-gradient centrifugation was used to isolate PBMCs, with at least 6.5 million per sample. Total RNA was extracted from PBMCs with Trizol reagent, with at least 6 micrograms obtained per sample. For every donor, flow cytometry on a PBMC aliquot measured the percentage of naive CD45RAhigh/CD27high T cells. The sample belongs to a study of blood T cells in healthy people across ages (dated by TCRdb to about 2015). A note on the overall study: In model experiments, template switching captured about one uniquely barcoded TCR beta cDNA molecule for every two T cells. Using deep sequencing normalized with unique cDNA molecular identifiers, the study measured how TCR beta repertoire diversity changes with age. The donors were split into four age groups: young (average 16 years), middle-aged (roughly 42), aged (about 56) and long-lived (over 80). The study analyzed two additional independent replicas of 1 million unique cDNA reads from the same blood draw for two donors, one aged 18 to 30 and one aged 80 or older.

Here is what the overall study found, with its caveats: The percentage of naive T cells measured by flow cytometry correlated strongly with observed TCR beta diversity. Because profiling used bulk unsorted PBMCs, naive and antigen-experienced compartments could not be compared conclusively. Compared with the aged group, more naive CD4+ T cells, fewer expanded clones and increased TCR diversity were shown by the long-lived group, suggesting age selection. Because donor CMV infection status was unknown, age-related changes in expanded clonotypes were potentially confounded. Observed TCR beta diversity per million T cells fell roughly linearly with age, and a significant reduction was already apparent by age about 43. Total diversity estimates from one million sequenced T cells were considered lower bounds and underestimates.

The same sample was also studied in work on T cells of mothers and their children. That second publication adds: Donors were nine systemically healthy Caucasian individuals: three mothers and their six children. cDNA synthesis consumed the entire amount of extracted RNA, loaded at approximately 1.5 ug RNA in each 15 ul reaction. Sample barcodes and 2-4 random nucleotides were added via the M1S primer in the second PCR. More than 8.5 million TCR beta CDR3 reads were obtained from each mother, and roughly 3 million reads were obtained from each child. In both related and unrelated pairs, thymic selection shapes the output of TCR recombination in a similar way, with inherited differences having only a minor effect. Related mother-child pairs always showed normalized repertoire overlap that was slightly higher than in unrelated mother-child pairs, though the difference was never significant. Persistent microchimeric T cell clones were not detected, at a sensitivity of 85 to 100 clones per million clonotypes. The study used deep NGS to compare TCR beta repertoires of mothers and children, seeking features distinguishing related mother-child pairs from unrelated individuals. On average, the children were roughly 10 +/- 4 years old, while the mothers were about 38 +/- 4 years old. After adapter ligation with NEBNext reagents, the libraries were sequenced on Illumina HiSeq 2000 with 100+100 nt paired-end reads. To prevent cross-contamination, the mother and child libraries were prepared one month apart and sequenced in separate runs. Between roughly 500,000 and 2,300,000 distinct TCR beta clonotypes were identified per donor. Naive TCR beta clonotypes were estimated from low-frequency clonotypes matched to each donor's FACS-determined naive share, without sorting.

The chain links TRBV2 with TRBJ2-7, and 7 bases in between align with TRBD1. The sequencing sample was made of blood. The source is a boy between 10 and 17 years old in good health. The CDR3 protein is CASKGDRYEQYF. The DNA sequence reads TGTGCCAGCAAGGGGGACAGATACGAGCAGTACTTC.